This paragraph reports one T cell receptor (beta chain). What it recognizes is unknown. This record belongs to a study of OX40 agonist ivuxolimab in advanced cancers. In the study overall: Patients were treated with intravenous ivuxolimab, dosed at 0.01 to 10 mg/kg and infused every 2 weeks. Study-level results: Averaged across samples, CD8+ T cells carried more expanded clones than CD4+ did.

This CDR3 contains 14 residues. After removal of 6 bases from V and 7 bases from J, the junction contained 10 bases not matched to a gene. The germline CDR1 and CDR2 sequences are MNHEY and SVGAGI. This table comes from immunoSEQ multiplex PCR, and its TCRdb copy is limited to in-frame clones, with some not included. The sample contains tens of thousands of clones, roughly 90% of which appear only once. The sequencing used CD4+ or CD8+ T cells sorted from blood, collected in a trial of the OX40 agonist ivuxolimab. The chain uses TRBV6-5 and TRBJ2-7, with 9 nucleotides matching TRBD2. This clonotype was obtained from an adult with an advanced solid tumor such as melanoma, head and neck, liver or kidney cancer. The CDR3 loop reads CASSLSGRSGEQYF. In DNA form, the CDR3 reads TGTGCCAGCAGCCTTAGCGGGAGATCGGGGGAGCAGTACTTC.